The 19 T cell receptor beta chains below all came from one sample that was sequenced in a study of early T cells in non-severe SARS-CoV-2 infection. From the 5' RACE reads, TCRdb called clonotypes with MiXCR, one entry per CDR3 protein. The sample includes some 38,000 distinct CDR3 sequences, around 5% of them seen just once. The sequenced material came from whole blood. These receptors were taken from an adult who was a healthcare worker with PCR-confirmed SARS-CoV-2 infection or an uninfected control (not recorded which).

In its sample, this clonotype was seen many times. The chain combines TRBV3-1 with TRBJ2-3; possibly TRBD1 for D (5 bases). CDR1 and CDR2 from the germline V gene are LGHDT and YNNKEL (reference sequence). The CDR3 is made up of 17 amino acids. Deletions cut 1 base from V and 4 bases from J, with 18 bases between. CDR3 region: CASSQGSLRGKSDTQYF. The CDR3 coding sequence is TGTGCCAGCAGCCAAGGATCATTAAGGGGAAAATCAGATACGCAGTATTTT.

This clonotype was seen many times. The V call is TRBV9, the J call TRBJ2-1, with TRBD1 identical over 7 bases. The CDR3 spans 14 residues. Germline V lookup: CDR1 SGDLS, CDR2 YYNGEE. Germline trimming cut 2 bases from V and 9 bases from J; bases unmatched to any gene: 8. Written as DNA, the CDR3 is TGTGCCAGCAGCGTCGCCTACAGGGGACGTGAGCAGTTCTTC. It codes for CASSVAYRGREQFF.

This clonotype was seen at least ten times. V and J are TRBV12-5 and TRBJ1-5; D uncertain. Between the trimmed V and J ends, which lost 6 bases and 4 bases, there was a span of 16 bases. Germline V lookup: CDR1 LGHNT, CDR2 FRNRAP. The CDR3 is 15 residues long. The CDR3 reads CASGVWGGENQPQHF. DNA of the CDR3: TGTGCTAGTGGGGTTTGGGGAGGAGAAAATCAGCCCCAGCATTTT.

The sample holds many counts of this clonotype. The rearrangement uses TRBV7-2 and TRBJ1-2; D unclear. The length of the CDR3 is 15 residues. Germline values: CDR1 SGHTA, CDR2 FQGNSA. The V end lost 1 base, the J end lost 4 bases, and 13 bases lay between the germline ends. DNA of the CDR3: TGTGCCAGCAGCTTAGGCGCGACGAACCTCTATGGCTACACCTTC. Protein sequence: CASSLGATNLYGYTF.

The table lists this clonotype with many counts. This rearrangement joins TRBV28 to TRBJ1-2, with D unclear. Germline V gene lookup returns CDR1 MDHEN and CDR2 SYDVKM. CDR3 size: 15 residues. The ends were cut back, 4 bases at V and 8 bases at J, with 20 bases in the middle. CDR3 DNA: TGTGCCAGCAGTTCCTATTCCGAGAATACGGTGGGCTACACCTTC. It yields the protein CASSSYSENTVGYTF.

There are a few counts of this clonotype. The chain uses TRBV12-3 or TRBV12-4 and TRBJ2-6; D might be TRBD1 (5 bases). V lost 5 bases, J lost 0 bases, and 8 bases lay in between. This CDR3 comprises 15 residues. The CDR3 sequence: CASSDDSSGANVLTF. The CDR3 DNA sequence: TGTGCCAGCAGTGACGACAGCTCTGGGGCCAACGTCCTGACTTTC.

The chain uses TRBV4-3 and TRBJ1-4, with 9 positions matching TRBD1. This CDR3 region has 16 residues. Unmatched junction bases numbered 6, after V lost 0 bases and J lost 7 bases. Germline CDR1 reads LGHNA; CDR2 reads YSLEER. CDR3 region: CASSQDRGQGSEKLFF. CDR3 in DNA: TGCGCCAGCAGCCAAGATAGGGGACAGGGTAGTGAAAAACTGTTTTTT.

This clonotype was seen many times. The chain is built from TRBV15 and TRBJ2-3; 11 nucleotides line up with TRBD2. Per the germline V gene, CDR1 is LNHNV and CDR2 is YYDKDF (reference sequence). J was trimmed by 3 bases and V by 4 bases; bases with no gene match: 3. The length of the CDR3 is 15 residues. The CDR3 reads CATSTRTSGTDTQYF. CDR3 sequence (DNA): TGTGCCACCAGCACCCGGACTAGCGGGACAGATACGCAGTATTTT.

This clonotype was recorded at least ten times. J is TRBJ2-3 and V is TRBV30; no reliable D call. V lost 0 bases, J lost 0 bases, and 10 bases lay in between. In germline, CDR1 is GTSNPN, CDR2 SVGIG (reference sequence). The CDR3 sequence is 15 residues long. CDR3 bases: TGTGCCTGGAGTGTGCGTATGACTAGCACAGATACGCAGTATTTT. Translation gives CAWSVRMTSTDTQYF.

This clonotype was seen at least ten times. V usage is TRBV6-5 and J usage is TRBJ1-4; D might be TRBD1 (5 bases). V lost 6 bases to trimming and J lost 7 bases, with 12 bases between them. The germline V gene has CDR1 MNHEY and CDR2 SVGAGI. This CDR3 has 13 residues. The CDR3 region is CASRGRLGEKLFF. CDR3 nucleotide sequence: TGTGCCAGCAGGGGGCGCCTCGGTGAAAAACTGTTTTTT.

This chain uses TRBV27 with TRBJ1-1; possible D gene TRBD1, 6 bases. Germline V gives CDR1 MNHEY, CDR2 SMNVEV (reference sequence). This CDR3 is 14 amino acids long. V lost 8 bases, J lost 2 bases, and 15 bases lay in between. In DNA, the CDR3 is TGTGCCAGCGGTCCACAGGGTTTCAACACTGAAGCTTTCTTT. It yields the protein CASGPQGFNTEAFF.

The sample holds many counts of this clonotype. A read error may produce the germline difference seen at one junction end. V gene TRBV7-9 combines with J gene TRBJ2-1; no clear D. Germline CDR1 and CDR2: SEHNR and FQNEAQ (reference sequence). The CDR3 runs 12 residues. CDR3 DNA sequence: TGTGCCAGCAGCTTAGCGCTGGCTAGTAATGTGTTC. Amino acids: CASSLALASNVF.

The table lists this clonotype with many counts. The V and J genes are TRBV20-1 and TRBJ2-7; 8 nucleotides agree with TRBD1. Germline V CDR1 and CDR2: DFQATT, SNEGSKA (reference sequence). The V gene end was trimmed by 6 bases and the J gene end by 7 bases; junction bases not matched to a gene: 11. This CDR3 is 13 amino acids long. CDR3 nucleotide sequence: TGCAGTGCCAGAAGGACAGGGTCCAGTGAGCAGTACTTC. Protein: CSARRTGSSEQYF.

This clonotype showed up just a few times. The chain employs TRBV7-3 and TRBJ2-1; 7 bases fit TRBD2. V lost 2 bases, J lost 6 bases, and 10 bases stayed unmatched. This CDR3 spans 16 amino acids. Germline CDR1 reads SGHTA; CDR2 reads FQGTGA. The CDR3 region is CASSLLTGGHANEQFF. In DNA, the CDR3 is TGTGCCAGCAGCTTATTGACGGGAGGTCATGCCAATGAGCAGTTCTTC.

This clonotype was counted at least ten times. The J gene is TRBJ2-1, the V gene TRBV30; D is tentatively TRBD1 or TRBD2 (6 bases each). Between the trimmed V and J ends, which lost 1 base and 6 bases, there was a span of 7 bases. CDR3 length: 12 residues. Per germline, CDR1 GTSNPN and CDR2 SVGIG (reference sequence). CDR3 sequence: CAWSGGANEQFF. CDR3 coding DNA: TGTGCCTGGAGTGGGGGGGCCAATGAGCAGTTCTTC. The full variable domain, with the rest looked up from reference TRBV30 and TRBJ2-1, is SQTIHQWPATLVQPVGSPLSLECTVEGTSNPNLYWYRQAAGRGLQLLFYSVGIGQISSEVPQNLSASRPQDRQFILSSKKLLLSDSGFYLCAWSGGANEQFFGPGTRLTVL.

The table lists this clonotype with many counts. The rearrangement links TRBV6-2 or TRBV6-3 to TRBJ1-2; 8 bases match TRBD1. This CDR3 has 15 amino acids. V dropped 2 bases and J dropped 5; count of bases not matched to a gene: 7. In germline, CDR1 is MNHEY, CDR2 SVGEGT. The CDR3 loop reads CASSYGQGFLYGYTF. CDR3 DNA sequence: TGTGCCAGCAGTTACGGACAGGGCTTTTTGTATGGCTACACCTTC.

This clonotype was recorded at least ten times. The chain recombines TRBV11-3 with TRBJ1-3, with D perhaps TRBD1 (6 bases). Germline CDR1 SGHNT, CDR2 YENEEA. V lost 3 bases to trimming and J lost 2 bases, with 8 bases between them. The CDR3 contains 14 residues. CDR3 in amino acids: CASSLGHPGNTIYF. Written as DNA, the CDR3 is TGTGCCAGCAGCTTGGGACATCCTGGAAACACCATATATTTT.

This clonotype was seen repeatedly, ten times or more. The CDR3 DNA reads as TGTGCCAGCTCACTGGGACAGGGCACCTACGTATCTGGAAACACCATATATTTT. This codes for CASSLGQGTYVSGNTIYF. This chain uses TRBV18 with TRBJ1-3, with TRBD1 matching 9 bases. Germline V gene data show CDR1 as KGHSH and CDR2 as LQKENI. CDR3 length: 18 amino acids. The V and J ends lost 4 bases and 1 base, in that order; junction bases with no gene match: 11.

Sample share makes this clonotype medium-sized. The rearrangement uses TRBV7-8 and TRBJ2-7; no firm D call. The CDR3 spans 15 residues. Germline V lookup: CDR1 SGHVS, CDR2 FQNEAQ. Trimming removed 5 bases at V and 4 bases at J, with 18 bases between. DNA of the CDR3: TGTGCCAGCAGCCCCCAGCAAGGGCCTTCGTACGAGCAGTACTTC. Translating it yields CASSPQQGPSYEQYF.